The next 8 T cell receptor beta chains were all read from a single sample in a study of T cells in Graves' hyperthyroidism and ophthalmopathy. Amplification of TCR beta CDR3 regions was performed using RNA transcripts as template. First-round RT-PCR with HTBI primers amplified the TCR CDR3 region. TCRdb re-analysed the multiplex PCR reads in MiXCR, keeping a single row per CDR3 protein. The sample carries under 250,000 distinct CDR3 sequences, roughly 17% recorded once. Sequenced sample: blood. The source is a man in his fifties or sixties with Graves' hyperthyroidism.

This clonotype was seen many times. J is TRBJ1-4 and V is TRBV7-2; D not resolved. Trimming removed 0 bases from V and 3 bases from J, with 11 bases in between. The CDR3 is 16 residues long. The germline CDR1 and CDR2 sequences are SGHTA and FQGNSA. Written as DNA, the CDR3 is TGTGCCAGCAGCTTAGCGCAAGGACGTTCTAATGAAAAACTGTTTTTT. As protein: CASSLAQGRSNEKLFF.

This clonotype was recorded at least ten times. The genes are TRBV28 and TRBJ2-7; a possible D gene is TRBD2 (5 bases). Germline V gives CDR1 MDHEN, CDR2 SYDVKM. Trimming shortened V by 4 bases and J by 3 bases, and 13 bases separated the two germline ends. The CDR3 covers 14 residues. In DNA, the CDR3 is TGTGCCAGCAGTTACGGGAAAGATGGCTACGAGCAGTACTTC. Amino acids: CASSYGKDGYEQYF.

The chain recombines TRBV29-1 with TRBJ2-7; 7 bases align to TRBD1. With 7 bases clipped from V and 0 bases from J, the junction kept 3 bases outside the gene matches. The CDR3 is made up of 12 amino acids. The germline V gene encodes CDR1 SQVTM and CDR2 ANQGSEA. The CDR3 here is CSAGQDSYEQYF. In DNA form, the CDR3 reads TGCAGCGCTGGACAGGACTCCTACGAGCAGTACTTC.

This chain uses TRBV6-1 with TRBJ1-5; no definite D call. Germline CDR1 reads MNHNS; CDR2 reads SASEGT. Deletions cut 6 bases from V and 3 bases from J, with 15 bases between. This CDR3 is built from 15 residues. CDR3 amino acids: CASRDSRTVNQPQHF. The CDR3 DNA reads TGTGCCAGCAGAGATTCAAGGACCGTCAATCAGCCCCAGCATTTT.

This clonotype was found many times. V is TRBV11-2 and J is TRBJ2-3, with 12 bases matching TRBD2. Germline values: CDR1 SGHAT, CDR2 FQNNGV. The CDR3 has 16 amino acids. Trimming at V came to 4 bases and at J to 2 bases, leaving 4 bases not matched to a gene. Here the CDR3 reads CASSSGLAGFTDTQYF. Here the CDR3 DNA reads TGTGCCAGCAGCTCGGGACTAGCGGGTTTCACAGATACGCAGTATTTT.

This clonotype was observed at least ten times. The chain carries TRBV7-2 and TRBJ2-1, with 9 bases matching TRBD2. The germline gives CDR1 SGHTA, CDR2 FQGNSA. The CDR3 runs to 16 residues. V lost 4 bases, J lost 6 bases, and 10 bases stayed unmatched. The CDR3 DNA follows: TGTGCCAGCAGCTCACCATGGACTAGCGCCTTCAATGAGCAGTTCTTC. Translated: CASSSPWTSAFNEQFF.

This clonotype was counted between two and nine times. The CDR3 DNA sequence: TGTGCCAGCAGTGCCCAGCTTAATGAGCAGTTCTTC. Encoded protein: CASSAQLNEQFF. The chain employs TRBV6-1 and TRBJ2-1; D remains ambiguous. This CDR3 has 12 residues. Germline lookup yields CDR1 MNHNS and CDR2 SASEGT. V lost 4 bases, J lost 7 bases, and 8 bases lay in between.

In its sample, this clonotype was seen a few times. This sequence joins TRBV19 and TRBJ2-7; possibly TRBD1 or TRBD2 for D (5 bases each). Trimming pared 4 bases from V and 4 bases from J, leaving 32 bases between. In germline, CDR1 is LNHDA, CDR2 SQIVND (reference sequence). CDR3 length: 20 residues. This CDR3 reads CASSKHGGFVLEASSYEQYF. CDR3 coding DNA: TGTGCCAGTAGTAAACATGGGGGATTCGTGCTCGAGGCTAGCAGTTACGAGCAGTACTTC. The complete variable domain, with remaining parts taken from reference TRBV19 and TRBJ2-7, reads DGGITQSPKYLFRKEGQNVTLSCEQNLNHDAMYWYRQDPGQGLRLIYYSQIVNDFQKGDIAEGYSVSREKKESFPLTVTSAQKNPTAFYLCASSKHGGFVLEASSYEQYFGPGTRLTVT.